These 27 T cell receptor beta chains were all obtained from the same sample, sequenced in a study of persistence of HIV-infected CD4 T cells. Anti-CD3/anti-CD28 beads served as a nonspecific positive control stimulus. Sorting selected CD4+ T cells upregulating both CD40 ligand and CD69. Their cognate antigens are unknown. The libraries were made with immunoSEQ version 4 in survey mode. The method was immunoSEQ multiplex PCR; TCRdb's version includes in-frame clones alone and lacks a portion of them. Altogether about 43,000 clones are present, around 89% being singletons, with the ten largest covering over 0.9%. The sequencing used CD4+ T cells sorted from PBMCs after 18-hour stimulation, collected from a patient who received antiretroviral therapy. These receptors all stem from an adult man with HIV who was CMV-seropositive.

The chain has TRBV7-3 and TRBJ2-7; D gene unclear. V lost 2 bases to trimming and J lost 3 bases, with 20 bases between them. Germline loops: CDR1 SGHTA, CDR2 FQGTGA. The CDR3 is made up of 17 amino acids. The CDR3, as DNA: TGTGCCAGCAGCTTACGGATTGCCTTAAACCCTCGCTACGAGCAGTACTTC. Translating it yields CASSLRIALNPRYEQYF.

The V and J genes are TRBV3-1 (or the pseudogene TRBV3-2) and TRBJ2-2, with D possibly TRBD2 on 6 matching bases. The V end was cut by 1 base, the J end by 4 bases, with 7 bases between. In germline, CDR1 is LGHDT, CDR2 YNNKEL (reference sequence). The CDR3 runs to 14 residues. The DNA of the CDR3 is TGTGCCAGCAGCCAAGGGACTACCACCGGGGAGCTGTTTTTT. This codes for CASSQGTTTGELFF.

For this clone: Additional DNA sequences in this sample encode the identical CDR3. The chain carries TRBV20-1 and TRBJ1-4; D remains ambiguous. Germline V lookup: CDR1 DFQATT, CDR2 SNEGSKA (reference sequence). This CDR3 comprises 11 residues. Deletions cut 1 base from V and 8 bases from J, with 5 bases between. The CDR3 sequence: CSARAQEKLFF. CDR3 sequence (DNA): TGCAGTGCTAGAGCTCAGGAAAAACTGTTTTTT.

The chain joins TRBV28 to TRBJ2-2; no firm D call. Trimming pared 2 bases from V and 4 bases from J, leaving 5 bases between. Looked up from germline, CDR1 is MDHEN and CDR2 is SYDVKM. CDR3 size: 13 residues. In DNA form, the CDR3 reads TGTGCCAGCAGTTTAAAGCTCACCGGGGAGCTGTTTTTT. This sequence encodes CASSLKLTGELFF.

The chain links TRBV6-6 to TRBJ1-4; 8 positions match TRBD1. V lost 0 bases and J lost 8; bases outside the gene matches: 5. Germline lookup yields CDR1 MNHNY and CDR2 SVGAGI (reference sequence). CDR3 length: 15 residues. The CDR3 region has the DNA TGTGCCAGCAGTTACTCGACGGACAGGGACGAAAAACTGTTTTTT. Translated: CASSYSTDRDEKLFF.

The genes are TRBV27 and TRBJ1-1; D unclear. Looked up from germline, CDR1 is MNHEY and CDR2 is SMNVEV (reference sequence). V was shortened by 2 bases and J by 2 bases, with 12 bases between the two germline ends. The CDR3 totals 15 residues. This CDR3 reads CASSLLGKGNTEAFF. CDR3 DNA: TGTGCCAGCAGTTTACTGGGAAAGGGAAACACTGAAGCTTTCTTT.

The rearrangement joins TRBV7-9 to TRBJ1-2; possible D gene TRBD1, 6 bases. V lost 5 bases, J lost 8 bases, and 15 bases lay in between. This CDR3 has 13 amino acids. CDR1 and CDR2 from the germline V gene are SEHNR and FQNEAQ (reference sequence). CDR3 amino acids: CASSPSTGSGYTF. Here the CDR3 DNA reads TGTGCCAGCAGCCCCAGTACAGGGTCCGGCTACACCTTC.

The chain has TRBV18 and TRBJ2-2; no clear D. The V end was cut by 3 bases, the J end by 4 bases, with 12 bases between. Germline values: CDR1 KGHSH, CDR2 LQKENI. This CDR3 has 15 residues. For the CDR3, the DNA is TGTGCCAGCTCACCCGAGAGGCTCGGCACCGGGGAGCTGTTTTTT. Encoded protein: CASSPERLGTGELFF.

This clone showed up just a few times. The rearrangement uses TRBV2 and TRBJ1-2; the D is unclear. Trimming took off 3 bases at V and 5 bases at J, with 16 bases between the two ends. This CDR3 has 15 residues. The germline V gene has CDR1 SNHLY and CDR2 FYNNEI. The CDR3: CASSEGGGIWYGYTF. The DNA for the CDR3 is TGTGCCAGCAGTGAGGGAGGAGGGATTTGGTATGGCTACACCTTC.

The chain is built from TRBV18 and TRBJ1-1; possible D gene TRBD1, 6 bases. CDR1 and CDR2 from the germline V gene are KGHSH and LQKENI. The CDR3 is 14 residues long. V lost 3 bases, J lost 5 bases, and 13 bases lay in between. This CDR3 is CASSPPGARTEAFF. The CDR3 DNA reads as TGTGCCAGCTCACCCCCGGGGGCTAGAACTGAAGCTTTCTTT.

This sequence joins TRBV5-6 and TRBJ1-1, with 10 positions matching TRBD1. This CDR3 has 17 residues. V lost 5 bases, J lost 4 bases, and 14 bases stayed unmatched. Germline-derived CDR1 and CDR2 are SGHDT and YYEEEE. In DNA form, the CDR3 reads TGTGCCAGCAGTCCCGGGACAGGGGTTACCAAGCCCACTGAAGCTTTCTTT. Protein sequence: CASSPGTGVTKPTEAFF.

This clone was seen more than once but under ten times. The chain has TRBV2 and TRBJ2-1, with 10 bases matching TRBD2. The trim removed 3 bases at V and 7 bases at J, leaving 6 bases unmatched. CDR3 length: 15 residues. Looked up from germline, CDR1 is SNHLY and CDR2 is FYNNEI. DNA for the CDR3: TGTGCCAGCAGTGATAGGGGACTAGCGATGAATGAGCAGTTCTTC. It yields the protein CASSDRGLAMNEQFF.

The chain employs TRBV5-1 and TRBJ1-6, with TRBD1 matching 7 bases. The CDR3 has 18 residues. Germline loops: CDR1 SGHRS, CDR2 YFSETQ. V shed 0 bases and J 2 bases; nucleotides not matched to a gene: 8. The CDR3 DNA sequence: TGCGCCAGCAGCTTGGATGACAGGGTCGCAACCTATAATTCACCCCTCCACTTT. This encodes CASSLDDRVATYNSPLHF.

J is TRBJ1-2 and V is TRBV6-1; the D is unclear. CDR3 length: 11 amino acids. Looked up from germline, CDR1 is MNHNS and CDR2 is SASEGT. V was trimmed by 2 bases and J by 8 bases, leaving 6 bases between them. CDR3 DNA: TGTGCCAGCAGTGAACAGATAGGCTACACCTTC. Residues: CASSEQIGYTF.

The rearrangement uses TRBV3-1 (or the pseudogene TRBV3-2) and TRBJ1-2, with D possibly being TRBD1 (6 bases). V dropped 4 bases and J dropped 2 bases, with 14 bases sitting between them. The germline gives CDR1 LGHDT, CDR2 YNNKEL (reference sequence). This CDR3 region has 15 residues. DNA for the CDR3: TGTGCCAGCAGCCCGGACAGCAAGAGCAACTATGGCTACACCTTC. Its translation: CASSPDSKSNYGYTF.

This clone appeared once. The CDR3 DNA reads TGTGCCAGCTCACCGTGGGCGGACATTCAGTACTTC. Amino acid sequence: CASSPWADIQYF. The rearrangement joins TRBV18 to TRBJ2-4; D unresolved. Deletions cut 3 bases from V and 8 bases from J, with 8 bases between. Germline assignment: CDR1 KGHSH and CDR2 LQKENI. The CDR3 consists of 12 residues.

The genes are TRBV21-1 and TRBJ1-5. TRBV21-1 is described as a pseudogene. The CDR3 is 15 residues long. As DNA, the CDR3 is TGTGCCAGCAGCAAAGCTGGTGAGAGCAATCAGCCCCAGCATTTT. Amino acid sequence: CASSKAGESNQPQHF.

The chain is built from TRBV27 and TRBJ2-3; maybe TRBD2 (6 bases). The CDR3 loop spans 15 amino acids. Looked up from germline, CDR1 is MNHEY and CDR2 is SMNVEV (reference sequence). Trimming took 7 bases from V and 3 from J, leaving 17 bases between them. The CDR3 sequence: CASNNRRGVTDTQYF. The CDR3 DNA is TGTGCCAGCAACAATCGGCGGGGAGTGACAGATACGCAGTATTTT.

The chain couples TRBV5-5 to TRBJ1-1; TRBD1 matches 7 bases. CDR3 size: 14 residues. The germline V gene encodes CDR1 SGHKS and CDR2 YYEKEE (reference sequence). J lost 1 base, V lost 3 bases, and 3 bases had no gene match. DNA of the CDR3: TGTGCCAGCAGCTGGGGACAGTCGAACACTGAAGCTTTCTTT. Translation: CASSWGQSNTEAFF.

The rearrangement joins TRBV6-5 to TRBJ1-5; a weak D match, TRBD1 (5 bases). This CDR3 is 14 amino acids long. The ends were cut back, 3 bases at V and 3 bases at J, with 9 bases in the middle. Per the germline V gene, CDR1 is MNHEY and CDR2 is SVGAGI. CDR3 residues: CASSYQGANQPQHF. In DNA, the CDR3 is TGTGCCAGCAGTTATCAGGGAGCCAATCAGCCCCAGCATTTT.

The genes are TRBV9 and TRBJ2-3; D remains ambiguous. This CDR3 comprises 14 residues. V shed 3 bases and J shed 2 bases, with 10 bases lying between them. Germline CDR1 reads SGDLS; CDR2 reads YYNGEE. The CDR3, as DNA: TGTGCCAGCAGCGGCCGGGCCCCCACAGATACGCAGTATTTT. It is translated as CASSGRAPTDTQYF.

The gene calls are TRBV19 and TRBJ1-5; 10 positions agree with TRBD1. Germline trimming cut 6 bases from V and 6 bases from J; bases unmatched to any gene: 5. The CDR3 spans 14 residues. In germline, CDR1 is LNHDA, CDR2 SQIVND (reference sequence). The CDR3 coding sequence is TGTGCCAGTAGAGACAGGGGGCTTGGTCAGCCCCAGCATTTT. It specifies CASRDRGLGQPQHF. The entire variable domain, with the rest obtained from reference TRBV19 and TRBJ1-5, is as follows: DGGITQSPKYLFRKEGQNVTLSCEQNLNHDAMYWYRQDPGQGLRLIYYSQIVNDFQKGDIAEGYSVSREKKESFPLTVTSAQKNPTAFYLCASRDRGLGQPQHFGDGTRLSIL.

This rearrangement joins TRBV7-9 to TRBJ2-7, with no clear D. The CDR3 is 14 amino acids. Trimming stripped 1 base from V and 5 bases from J, with 12 bases between. Germline V lookup: CDR1 SEHNR, CDR2 FQNEAQ (reference sequence). The chain's CDR3 is CASSLVGYEDEQYF. Written as DNA, the CDR3 is TGTGCCAGCAGCTTAGTAGGGTACGAGGACGAGCAGTACTTC.

This clone was seen a single time. Other DNA sequences in this sample translate to the same CDR3. This CDR3 reads CASSLGRGYEQYF. As DNA, the CDR3 is TGTGCCAGCAGCCTGGGACGAGGATACGAGCAGTACTTC. V is TRBV3-1 (or the pseudogene TRBV3-2) and J is TRBJ2-7; D is perhaps TRBD1 or TRBD2 (5 bases each). V lost 4 bases and J lost 4, with 11 bases in between. Germline V gene lookup returns CDR1 LGHDT and CDR2 YNNKEL (reference sequence). CDR3 length: 13 amino acids.

The gene calls are TRBV6-5 and TRBJ1-1; no firm D call. V shed 6 bases and J shed 5 bases, with 13 bases lying between them. Germline CDR1 and CDR2: MNHEY and SVGAGI. The CDR3 consists of 13 residues. The DNA of the CDR3 is TGTGCCAGCAGCCCGCCGGCCGGGACTGAAGCTTTCTTT. As protein: CASSPPAGTEAFF.

This clone was detected once. This chain joins TRBV9 and TRBJ1-3, with D possibly matching TRBD1 (6 bases). This CDR3 is 16 amino acids long. V was trimmed by 4 bases and J by 4 bases, leaving 18 bases between them. CDR1 is SGDLS and CDR2 is YYNGEE in the germline V gene. CDR3: CASSPRTVGRGNTIYF. The CDR3 region has the DNA TGTGCCAGCAGCCCGCGGACAGTGGGACGGGGAAACACCATATATTTT. The entire variable domain, with the rest obtained from reference TRBV9 and TRBJ1-3, is as follows: DSGVTQTPKHLITATGQRVTLRCSPRSGDLSVYWYQQSLDQGLQFLIQYYNGEERAKGNILERFSAQQFPDLHSELNLSSLELGDSALYFCASSPRTVGRGNTIYFGEGSWLTVV.

This clone was found once. The chain combines TRBV5-1 with TRBJ2-7; D not certain. The CDR3 sequence is 14 residues long. The V and J ends lost 2 bases and 2 bases respectively, with 11 bases between them. Germline V gene lookup returns CDR1 SGHRS and CDR2 YFSETQ. The CDR3 sequence is CASSLRSTAYEQYF. The CDR3 DNA reads TGCGCCAGCAGCTTAAGGTCGACGGCCTACGAGCAGTACTTC.